This T cell receptor (beta chain) stems from a study of chemoradiotherapy in HPV16-positive cancers (dated by TCRdb to between 2020 and 2023). The study in broad terms: Functional T-cell assays on cells from a couple of HPV16-positive patients defined candidate HPV-specific T-cell clones and common TCR motifs. The study set out to ask whether T-cell immunity against the HPV oncoproteins E6 and E7 changes over the course of chemoradiotherapy and whether that immunity affects survival. TCR repertoires from 86 patients with HPV-related cancers were then used to track the candidate HPV-specific TCRs and motifs. Points the paper makes about the study in general: In HPV16-positive patients, expansion of HPV-responsive T cells during chemoradiotherapy was associated with improved recurrence-free survival. Expansion of candidate HPV-specific clones and E7-related TCR motifs was observed in the tumor microenvironment during treatment, whereas no such expansion was observed for non-HPV-specific T cells. The survival association was reported for HPV16-positive patients, and the functional definition of HPV-specific T cells was derived from only two HPV16-positive patients.

Repertoires were sampled multiple times during chemoradiotherapy, which allowed clonal expansion in the tumor microenvironment to be followed. A note on this clone: Its antigen specificity is not known. No quality values exist for individual bases; no much larger clone is one base distant.

Library creation used the immunoSEQ multiplex PCR assay. As stored in TCRdb, this immuneACCESS dataset retains in-frame rearrangements with V and J assigned. A fraction of the clones does not appear; measured against another copy, unresolved V genes explain less than half of the discrepancy, and the remainder lacks a known reason. The sample table shows roughly 23,000 clones, and around two thirds are seen once. The ten largest clones take up about 2.4% of the sample. The germline ends are 18 bases apart after V is trimmed by 9 bases and J by 7 bases. In the germline V gene, CDR1 corresponds to MNHNS and CDR2 to SASEGT. The CDR3 has 14 amino acids, counting the end cysteine and phenylalanine. The DNA shown is the 42-base CDR3, in frame from base 1.

This specimen was acquired from a patient who underwent chemoradiotherapy. This chain is built from TRBV6-1 and TRBJ1-4; no D segment can be confidently identified. The clonotype comes from a human donor with HPV-associated anogenital cancer. The nucleotide sequence is given as TGTGCCAGTAAAGACGGGTTAGTGGGTGAAAAACTGTTTTTT. The resulting protein is CASKDGLVGEKLFF.